Each of the 22 T cell receptor beta chains below was sequenced from the same sample in a study of T-cell reconstitution after alpha-beta-depleted transplantation in children. Library preparation (for TCRbeta) was performed with unique molecular identifiers. TCRdb itself ran the PCR reads through MiXCR, one entry per CDR3 protein. This table holds 350,000 to 400,000 distinct CDR3 sequences, roughly 21% found once. The material was PBMCs from the stem cell graft donor, obtained from the stem cell graft. These receptors were obtained from a human donor who donated a stem cell graft to a child with acute myeloid leukemia.

J is TRBJ2-6 and V is TRBV7-8; tentative D call: TRBD2 (5 bases). The CDR3 consists of 19 residues. CDR1 and CDR2 (germline): SGHVS, FQNEAQ. The V end lost 2 bases, the J end lost 0 bases, and 17 bases lay between the germline ends. CDR3 DNA: TGTGCCAGCAGCTTACTCCTCTCAGAGGGAATCTCTGGGGCCAACGTCCTGACTTTC. This encodes CASSLLLSEGISGANVLTF.

The chain links TRBV9 to TRBJ2-4, with 13 bases matching TRBD2. This CDR3 region has 17 residues. V was clipped by 4 bases and J by 3 bases; unmatched bases: 7. Germline CDR1 SGDLS, CDR2 YYNGEE. For the CDR3, the DNA is TGTGCCAGCAGCCCAAGAGGACTAGCGGGAGACAAAAACATTCAGTACTTC. Encoded protein: CASSPRGLAGDKNIQYF.

The chain joins TRBV2 to TRBJ2-3; 7 nucleotides line up with TRBD2. After removal of 5 bases from V and 0 bases from J, the junction contained 8 bases not matched to a gene. This CDR3 has 16 amino acids. Germline V CDR1 and CDR2: SNHLY, FYNNEI. CDR3 bases: TGTGCCAGCAGTCGCCGACTAGCATCGAGCACAGATACGCAGTATTTT. It translates to CASSRRLASSTDTQYF.

This sequence joins TRBV12-3 or TRBV12-4 and TRBJ1-5; tentative D call: TRBD1 (5 bases). The CDR3 contains 14 residues. With 3 bases removed from V and 7 bases from J, the gap between germline ends came to 13 bases. CDR3: CASSFGTPGQPQHF. The CDR3, as DNA: TGTGCCAGCAGTTTCGGGACCCCGGGACAGCCCCAGCATTTT.

This clonotype was detected a few times. The V gene is TRBV7-2, the J gene TRBJ2-4; 7 bases agree with TRBD1. This CDR3 is 14 amino acids long. The ends lost 4 bases at V and 4 bases at J; junction bases unmatched: 4. From germline, CDR1 is SGHTA and CDR2 FQGNSA. CDR3 DNA: TGTGCCAGCAGCTGGGGGACAGAGAAAAACATTCAGTACTTC. It codes for CASSWGTEKNIQYF. Full variable domain (rest looked up from reference TRBV7-2 and TRBJ2-4): GAGVSQSPSNKVTEKGKDVELRCDPISGHTALYWYRQSLGQGLEFLIYFQGNSAPDKSGLPSDRFSAERTGGSVSTLTIQRTQQEDSAVYLCASSWGTEKNIQYFGAGTRLSVL.

This clonotype was found a few times. CDR3 bases: TGTGCCATCAGGCTACAGGGGAACTATGGCTACACCTTC. It is translated as CAIRLQGNYGYTF. V is TRBV10-3 and J is TRBJ1-2, with 7 bases fitting TRBD1. The V gene end was trimmed by 6 bases and the J gene end by 2 bases; junction bases not matched to a gene: 3. The germline V gene encodes CDR1 ENHRY and CDR2 SYGVKD. This CDR3 region has 13 residues.

This clonotype was seen many times. V and J are TRBV27 and TRBJ2-1; D call uncertain. This CDR3 spans 16 amino acids. The germline CDR1 and CDR2 sequences are MNHEY and SMNVEV (reference sequence). Trimming shortened V by 8 bases and J by 3 bases, and 20 bases separated the two germline ends. CDR3 bases: TGTGCCAGCGGCATTGGTCTGAGTTCTTACTACAATGAGCAGTTCTTC. Amino acids: CASGIGLSSYYNEQFF.

This clonotype was counted only a few times. The CDR3 coding sequence is TGCAGCGTCCAGACGGACAGGTTCTATGGCTACACCTTC. Its translation is CSVQTDRFYGYTF. V and J are TRBV29-1 and TRBJ1-2; TRBD1 matches at 7 bases. Unmatched junction bases numbered 8, after V lost 6 bases and J lost 4 bases. This CDR3 is built from 13 residues. Germline CDR1 SQVTM, CDR2 ANQGSEA.

The genes are TRBV28 and TRBJ2-6; TRBD1 agrees at 8 bases. Germline V gene sequence: CDR1 MDHEN, CDR2 SYDVKM. V lost 5 bases to trimming and J lost 0 bases; unmatched junction nucleotides: 9. The CDR3 runs to 18 residues. The CDR3 reads CASSPGTGILSGANVLTF. The DNA for the CDR3 is TGTGCCAGCAGTCCAGGGACAGGCATTCTCTCTGGGGCCAACGTCCTGACTTTC.

This clonotype was recorded a few times. V gene TRBV20-1 combines with J gene TRBJ2-5; 10 bases match TRBD1. The trim removed 0 bases at V and 7 bases at J, leaving 8 bases unmatched. CDR1 DFQATT and CDR2 SNEGSKA come from the germline V gene (reference sequence). This CDR3 has 15 residues. In DNA, the CDR3 is TGCAGTGCTAGAGATTCGGGACAGGGGCCGTGGACCCAGTACTTC. It encodes CSARDSGQGPWTQYF.

This sequence joins TRBV12-3 or TRBV12-4 and TRBJ1-1, with D uncertain. V lost 4 bases, J lost 11 bases, and 11 bases lay in between. CDR3 size: 11 residues. This chain's CDR3 is CASSSGLGAFF. Written as DNA, the CDR3 is TGTGCCAGCAGTTCAGGATTGGGGGCTTTCTTT.

The chain is built from TRBV9 and TRBJ2-1; TRBD2 matches 7 bases. CDR3 length equals 15 residues. CDR1 and CDR2 from the germline V gene are SGDLS and YYNGEE. V lost 0 bases and J lost 5; bases outside the gene matches: 5. The CDR3 loop reads CASSVGPGGDNEQFF. The CDR3 DNA is TGTGCCAGCAGCGTAGGTCCGGGAGGCGACAATGAGCAGTTCTTC.

In its sample, this clonotype was seen a few times. The chain employs TRBV11-3 and TRBJ2-1, with D perhaps matching TRBD2 (6 bases). The CDR3 is 17 residues long. Between the trimmed V and J ends, which lost 5 bases and 0 bases, there was a span of 17 bases. Germline V CDR1 and CDR2: SGHNT, YENEEA. For the CDR3, the DNA is TGTGCCAGCAGCCCCGGGGCGGGGAGGAGCTCCTACAATGAGCAGTTCTTC. Translating it yields CASSPGAGRSSYNEQFF.

The rearrangement joins TRBV20-1 to TRBJ1-5; perhaps TRBD1 as D (5 bases). CDR1 DFQATT and CDR2 SNEGSKA come from the germline V gene (reference sequence). Trimming took off 7 bases at V and 1 base at J, with 14 bases between the two ends. The CDR3 has 14 amino acids. The CDR3 reads CSVRRDLSNQPQHF. The CDR3 nucleotides are TGCAGTGTGAGGAGGGACCTCAGCAATCAGCCCCAGCATTTT.

The chain combines TRBV24-1 with TRBJ2-5, with 7 bases lining up with TRBD2. Trimming removed 4 bases from V and 3 bases from J; junction bases left unmatched: 7. This CDR3 contains 15 residues. CDR1 and CDR2 from the germline V gene are KGHDR and SFDVKD. CDR3 in DNA: TGTGCCACCAGTGACCCACGAGGACTAGAAGAGACCCAGTACTTC. Protein product: CATSDPRGLEETQYF.

This clonotype turned up a few times. The chain employs TRBV20-1 and TRBJ1-1; no clear D gene. Between the trimmed V and J ends, which lost 2 bases and 1 base, there was a span of 5 bases. CDR3 size: 12 residues. Germline values: CDR1 DFQATT, CDR2 SNEGSKA (reference sequence). This CDR3 reads CSARPWNTEAFF. The CDR3 nucleotides read TGCAGTGCTAGACCTTGGAACACTGAAGCTTTCTTT.

This clonotype showed up just a few times. The genes are TRBV12-3 or TRBV12-4 and TRBJ1-1; D gene ambiguous. The CDR3 has 15 residues. Trimming took off 5 bases at V and 3 bases at J, with 16 bases between the two ends. The CDR3 here is CASSPEGLSDTEAFF. The CDR3 DNA is TGTGCCAGCAGTCCAGAGGGTCTTTCGGACACTGAAGCTTTCTTT.

The sample holds a few counts of this clonotype. The gene calls are TRBV18 and TRBJ2-7; maybe TRBD2 (6 bases). Germline V gives CDR1 KGHSH, CDR2 LQKENI. Between the trimmed V and J ends, which lost 5 bases and 3 bases, there was a span of 17 bases. There are 15 residues in the CDR3. The CDR3 spells CASSSPGLGGYEQYF. The CDR3 DNA reads TGTGCCAGCTCATCCCCGGGACTGGGAGGCTACGAGCAGTACTTC. The whole variable domain, filled in from reference TRBV18 and TRBJ2-7, reads NAGVMQNPRHLVRRRGQEARLRCSPMKGHSHVYWYRQLPEEGLKFMVYLQKENIIDESGMPKERFSAEFPKEGPSILRIQQVVRGDSAAYFCASSSPGLGGYEQYFGPGTRLTVT.

CDR3 protein: CASSHRVSYEQYF. CDR3 coding DNA: TGTGCCAGCAGCCACAGGGTTTCCTACGAGCAGTACTTC. This sequence joins TRBV7-8 and TRBJ2-7; tentatively, D is TRBD1 (6 bases). V was shortened by 5 bases and J by 1 base, with 9 bases between the two germline ends. The CDR3 totals 13 residues. Germline CDR1 is SGHVS and CDR2 is FQNEAQ.

In the case of this clonotype: This may come from a read error, since a much larger clone is one base off. The CDR3 spells CASSWYYEQYF. The CDR3 nucleotides are TGTGCCAGCAGTTGGTACTACGAGCAGTACTTC. The chain employs TRBV28 and TRBJ2-7; D not resolved. The germline V gene has CDR1 MDHEN and CDR2 SYDVKM. This CDR3 spans 11 amino acids. V was shortened by 4 bases and J by 3 bases, with 4 bases between the two germline ends.

This clonotype was seen more than once but under ten times. V and J are TRBV20-1 and TRBJ2-3, with 9 bases lining up with TRBD2. Germline CDR1 reads DFQATT; CDR2 reads SNEGSKA (reference sequence). Trimming removed 0 bases from V and 3 bases from J; junction bases left unmatched: 13. The CDR3 has 18 amino acids. The CDR3 reads CSARDRARAGGGTDTQYF. DNA of the CDR3: TGCAGTGCTAGAGATAGGGCCAGGGCGGGAGGGGGGACAGATACGCAGTATTTT.

The CDR3 nucleotides read TGCAGCGTTGAAGATCGAATCGGGGAGGGCCTATCTATGTGGTACACCTTC. Protein product: CSVEDRIGEGLSMWYTF. J is TRBJ1-2 and V is TRBV29-1; D is ambiguous. Germline V CDR1 and CDR2: SQVTM, ANQGSEA. Between the trimmed V and J ends, which lost 0 bases and 11 bases, there was a span of 28 bases. The CDR3 runs 17 residues.